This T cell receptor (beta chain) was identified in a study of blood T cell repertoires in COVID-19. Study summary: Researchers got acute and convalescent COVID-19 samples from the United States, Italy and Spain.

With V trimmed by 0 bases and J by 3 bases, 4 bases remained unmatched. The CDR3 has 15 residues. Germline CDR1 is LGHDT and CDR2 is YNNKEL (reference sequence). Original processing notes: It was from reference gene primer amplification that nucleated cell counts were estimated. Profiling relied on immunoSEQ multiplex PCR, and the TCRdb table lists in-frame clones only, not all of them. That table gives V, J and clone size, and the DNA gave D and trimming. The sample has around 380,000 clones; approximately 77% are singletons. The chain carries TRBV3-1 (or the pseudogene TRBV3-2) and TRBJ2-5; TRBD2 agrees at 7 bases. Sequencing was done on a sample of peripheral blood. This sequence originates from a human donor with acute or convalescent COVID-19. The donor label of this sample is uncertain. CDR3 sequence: CASSQDFAGEETQYF. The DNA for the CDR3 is TGTGCCAGCAGCCAAGACTTCGCGGGGGAAGAGACCCAGTACTTC.